The 5 T cell receptor beta chains below all came from one sample that was sequenced in a study of blood T cell repertoires in COVID-19. Only in-frame clones appear in the TCRdb table, and some are missing; sequencing was by immunoSEQ multiplex PCR. This table has fewer than 250,000 clones, approximately 87% appearing once. The material sequenced was peripheral blood. Receptors originate from a woman aged 45-59 years with acute or convalescent COVID-19.

The V and J genes are TRBV18 and TRBJ2-7; 10 nucleotides agree with TRBD1. The CDR3 is 14 amino acids. In germline, CDR1 is KGHSH, CDR2 LQKENI. Losses at the gene ends were 6 bases for V and 5 bases for J; bases not matched to a gene: 7. The CDR3 nucleotides read TGTGCCAGCTCGCTAGGACAGGGGGGGGACGAGCAGTACTTC. It translates to CASSLGQGGDEQYF.

V gene TRBV24-1 combines with J gene TRBJ2-3, with 7 nucleotides matching TRBD1. This CDR3 has 14 residues. Germline V lookup: CDR1 KGHDR, CDR2 SFDVKD. V was pared by 2 bases and J by 6 bases, with 4 bases of the junction left unmatched. The DNA of the CDR3 is TGTGCCACCAGTGATTCACAGGGGAGCGATACGCAGTATTTT. Residues: CATSDSQGSDTQYF.

This rearrangement joins TRBV14 to TRBJ1-1, with 8 bases fitting TRBD1. There are 12 residues in the CDR3. The V segment lost 6 bases and the J segment 8 bases; nucleotides outside the gene matches: 5. CDR1 and CDR2 from the germline V gene are SGHDN and FVKESK. The CDR3 region has the DNA TGTGCCAGCAGTCAGAGGACAGGGGAAGCTTTCTTT. This sequence encodes CASSQRTGEAFF.

Remarks on this clone: Other DNA sequences in this sample translate to the same CDR3. The chain is built from TRBV29-1 and TRBJ1-2; D possibly corresponds to TRBD1 (5 bases). The CDR3 length is 10 residues. V shed 6 bases and J shed 6 bases, with 8 bases lying between them. Per germline, CDR1 SQVTM and CDR2 ANQGSEA. This chain's CDR3 is CSVAQDGYTF. The DNA of the CDR3 is TGCAGCGTCGCACAGGATGGCTACACCTTC.

V usage is TRBV6-2 or TRBV6-3 and J usage is TRBJ1-2; tentatively, D is TRBD1 (6 bases). Trimming pared 7 bases from V and 3 bases from J, leaving 12 bases between. Germline V gene lookup returns CDR1 MNHEY and CDR2 SVGEGT. The CDR3 covers 13 residues. CDR3 sequence reads: CASNPQGDYGYTF. Here the CDR3 DNA reads TGTGCCAGCAACCCACAGGGAGACTATGGCTACACCTTC.